Reported below is one T cell receptor (beta chain). Terminally differentiated effector memory CD45RA+ cells were left out of the naive CD8 fraction, which was CD45RO-negative and positively selected for CCR7. V dropped 6 bases and J dropped 4; count of bases not matched to a gene: 14. This CDR3 spans 16 amino acids. The germline gives CDR1 MNHEY, CDR2 SMNVEV (reference sequence). These data originate in a study of shared clonotypes between healthy human individuals. Data came from immunoSEQ multiplex PCR; TCRdb stores just in-frame clones and leaves some out. The table includes some 2.1 million clones, about 95% detected once.

The chain employs TRBV27 and TRBJ2-7; 8 bases align to TRBD1. This receptor was identified in a man between 18 and 35 years old in good health. The sequencing input was naive CD8+ T cells sorted from blood. The CDR3 DNA reads TGTGCCAGCAGGACTCTGGGGACAGGTGGGGTGTACGAGCAGTACTTC. Protein: CASRTLGTGGVYEQYF.